These 32 T cell receptor beta chains originate from one sample sequenced in a study of OX40 agonist ivuxolimab in advanced cancers. The repertoire was sequenced with immunoSEQ multiplex PCR; TCRdb's copy has only in-frame clones and lacks some. The data show fewer than 25,000 clones, with 70% to 90% seen just once and 20% to 30% held by the top ten. Sequenced material: CD4+ or CD8+ T cells sorted from blood, taken in a trial of the OX40 agonist ivuxolimab. These receptors came from an adult with an advanced solid tumor such as melanoma, head and neck, liver or kidney cancer.

The rearrangement links TRBV2 to TRBJ1-1; D is unresolved. V lost 1 base and J lost 4, with 7 bases in between. CDR3 size: 13 residues. Germline V lookup: CDR1 SNHLY, CDR2 FYNNEI. The CDR3 loop is CASSEGWGTEAFF. The CDR3 region has the DNA TGTGCCAGCAGTGAAGGGTGGGGCACTGAAGCTTTCTTT.

The genes are TRBV2 and TRBJ1-2; D is ambiguous. Germline loops: CDR1 SNHLY, CDR2 FYNNEI. V was cut by 0 bases and J by 4 bases, with 12 bases left in between. The CDR3 covers 15 residues. As DNA, the CDR3 is TGTGCCAGCAGTGAAGCTTCCGGGAGAGGCTATGGCTACACCTTC. Amino acids: CASSEASGRGYGYTF. The full variable domain, its missing parts supplied by reference TRBV2 and TRBJ1-2, is EPEVTQTPSHQVTQMGQEVILRCVPISNHLYFYWYRQILGQKVEFLVSFYNNEISEKSEIFDDQFSVERPDGSNFTLKIRSTKLEDSAMYFCASSEASGRGYGYTFGSGTRLTVV.

J is TRBJ1-1 and V is TRBV28; perhaps TRBD1 as D (5 bases). The CDR3 extends over 12 amino acids. Germline V lookup: CDR1 MDHEN, CDR2 SYDVKM. V was clipped by 6 bases and J by 8 bases, with 13 bases between them. The chain's CDR3 is CASSPGTMEAFF. The CDR3 DNA sequence: TGTGCCAGCAGCCCCGGGACCATGGAAGCTTTCTTT.

The V call is TRBV9, the J call TRBJ2-2, with 12 bases identical to TRBD2. J gave up 6 bases and V 0 bases, and 12 bases lay outside the gene matches. Germline assignment: CDR1 SGDLS and CDR2 YYNGEE. The CDR3 contains 19 residues. This chain's CDR3 is CASSVATRLAGGRSGELFF. The CDR3 nucleotides read TGTGCCAGCAGCGTAGCTACGAGGCTAGCGGGAGGGCGGTCCGGGGAGCTGTTTTTT.

This clone was seen a handful of times. The chain is built from TRBV5-1 and TRBJ2-5; possible D gene TRBD1, 6 bases. CDR3 length: 14 residues. Germline assignment: CDR1 SGHRS and CDR2 YFSETQ. Trimming pared 0 bases from V and 4 bases from J, leaving 10 bases between. CDR3 nucleotide sequence: TGCGCCAGCAGCTTGGAAGGGGGTACAGAGACCCAGTACTTC. This sequence encodes CASSLEGGTETQYF.

In DNA, the CDR3 is TGTGCCAGCAGCTTAGCCCCCTATTCCGGGAGCTCCTACAATGAGCAGTTCTTC. Translating it yields CASSLAPYSGSSYNEQFF. The V and J genes are TRBV7-6 and TRBJ2-1; possible D gene TRBD2, 6 bases. The CDR3 runs to 18 residues. Germline V lookup: CDR1 SGHVS, CDR2 FNYEAQ. The V end lost 0 bases, the J end lost 0 bases, and 15 bases lay between the germline ends.

The chain joins TRBV5-5 to TRBJ2-2; D not resolved. The germline CDR1 and CDR2 sequences are SGHKS and YYEKEE (reference sequence). The CDR3 loop spans 14 amino acids. V was shortened by 2 bases and J by 4 bases, with 9 bases between the two germline ends. The CDR3 nucleotides are TGTGCCAGCAGCTTTTTTGGCCCCACCGGGGAGCTGTTTTTT. Translation gives CASSFFGPTGELFF.

The chain carries TRBV7-9 and TRBJ1-6, with 8 nucleotides matching TRBD1. V shed 2 bases, J shed 8 bases, and the junction held 5 bases outside the gene matches. The CDR3 runs 15 residues. CDR1 SEHNR and CDR2 FQNEAQ come from the germline V gene (reference sequence). This CDR3 reads CASSLRQGWDSPLHF. The CDR3 DNA sequence: TGTGCCAGCAGCTTACGACAGGGGTGGGATTCACCCCTCCACTTT.

The chain combines TRBV28 with TRBJ1-4; D possibly corresponds to TRBD1 (5 bases). Germline assignment: CDR1 MDHEN and CDR2 SYDVKM. The germline V and J ends were trimmed by 7 bases and 8 bases, with 17 bases remaining between them. The CDR3 spans 14 residues. Written as DNA, the CDR3 is TGTGCCAGCACCCAGGACATGCCGACGGAAAAACTGTTTTTT. Translating it yields CASTQDMPTEKLFF.

This clone was found a few times. The chain links TRBV7-8 to TRBJ1-1; the D is unclear. CDR1 and CDR2 (germline): SGHVS, FQNEAQ. Trimming left V 2 bases short and J 11 bases short, with 15 bases between. This CDR3 is 13 amino acids long. CDR3 protein: CASSLSGQIEAFF. The CDR3 nucleotides are TGTGCCAGCAGCTTATCCGGGCAGATAGAGGCTTTCTTT.

Regarding this clone: Relative to the germline gene, one junction end is altered; a read error may explain this. The gene calls are TRBV27 and TRBJ2-7; D is unresolved. The CDR3 extends over 11 amino acids. Germline V gene data show CDR1 as MNHEY and CDR2 as SMNVEV (reference sequence). The chain's CDR3 is CASSLGYGQYF. CDR3 in DNA: TGTGCCAGCAGTTTGGGGTACGGGCAGTACTTC.

The chain carries TRBV27 and TRBJ1-5; D ambiguous. V lost 2 bases and J 6 bases, leaving 8 bases between the germline ends. The CDR3 extends over 13 amino acids. CDR1 MNHEY and CDR2 SMNVEV come from the germline V gene (reference sequence). The CDR3 protein is CASSLGRSQPQHF. CDR3 bases: TGTGCCAGCAGTTTAGGGAGATCTCAGCCCCAGCATTTT.

This sequence joins TRBV7-3 and TRBJ2-2; unclear D gene. The germline V gene has CDR1 SGHTA and CDR2 FQGTGA. The ends were cut back, 5 bases at V and 0 bases at J, with 13 bases in the middle. The CDR3 is made up of 16 amino acids. This chain's CDR3 is CASSSNTDANTGELFF. Written as DNA, the CDR3 is TGTGCCAGCAGCAGTAATACGGACGCGAACACCGGGGAGCTGTTTTTT.

The chain carries TRBV6-1 and TRBJ1-3, with D perhaps matching TRBD1 (5 bases). Germline values: CDR1 MNHNS, CDR2 SASEGT. The V and J ends lost 9 bases and 1 base respectively, with 16 bases between them. The CDR3 is 15 amino acids. The CDR3 region has the DNA TGTGCCAGTAAAACCCGGGACCTTTCTGGAAACACCATATATTTT. Translation gives CASKTRDLSGNTIYF.

In its sample, this clone was seen once. The chain joins TRBV28 to TRBJ2-1; D is unresolved. The V end was cut by 5 bases, the J end by 2 bases, with 10 bases between. The CDR3 has 14 amino acids. From germline, CDR1 is MDHEN and CDR2 SYDVKM. In nucleotides, the CDR3 is TGTGCCAGCAGTCCAGGTTACACCTACAATGAGCAGTTCTTC. This translates into CASSPGYTYNEQFF.

This chain uses TRBV11-2 with TRBJ2-1, with 9 nucleotides matching TRBD2. CDR1 SGHAT and CDR2 FQNNGV come from the germline V gene. CDR3 length: 16 amino acids. The trim removed 5 bases at V and 0 bases at J, leaving 5 bases unmatched. For the CDR3, the DNA is TGTGCCAGCAGCCGTCTAGCGGGGAGCTCCTACAATGAGCAGTTCTTC. Its protein product is CASSRLAGSSYNEQFF.

Comment on this clone: It is unclear where the CDR3 begins or ends on the DNA, so no DNA is shown, and the CDR3 is as TCRdb lists it. The chain links TRBV29-1 to TRBJ2-1; no DNA check was done on the table's D call, TRBD2. Germline V CDR1 and CDR2: SQVTM, ANQGSEA. Ends included, the CDR3 has 13 residues. The CDR3 is CSVGPGLADEQFF.

This chain links TRBV29-1 with TRBJ2-7; 7 nucleotides agree with TRBD2. The CDR3 is 13 amino acids. V gave up 4 bases and J gave up 2 bases; unmatched junction bases: 5. Germline V gives CDR1 SQVTM, CDR2 ANQGSEA. The CDR3 DNA is TGCAGCGTTGGAAGCGGGGTGGCCTACGAGCAGTACTTC. Translated: CSVGSGVAYEQYF.

The chain employs TRBV21-1 and TRBJ2-2; the D call in the table, TRBD2, was not verified against the DNA. TRBV21-1 is assigned pseudogene status. The CDR3 totals 14 residues. This CDR3 is CASSNLTNTGELFF. The CDR3 DNA sequence: TGTGCCAGCAGCAATCTTACGAACACCGGGGAGCTGTTTTTT.

V gene TRBV7-2 combines with J gene TRBJ1-5; no firm D call. The germline V and J ends were trimmed by 11 bases and 6 bases, with 11 bases remaining between them. The CDR3 covers 11 residues. From germline, CDR1 is SGHTA and CDR2 FQGNSA. CDR3 residues: CAENRGQPQHF. In DNA form, the CDR3 reads TGTGCCGAGAACAGAGGTCAGCCCCAGCATTTT.

J is TRBJ2-1 and V is TRBV7-2; 8 bases are a match to TRBD2. The CDR3 extends over 14 amino acids. Trimming took 5 bases from V and 6 from J; bases not matched to a gene: 6. Germline V gene sequence: CDR1 SGHTA, CDR2 FQGNSA. The CDR3 DNA reads as TGTGCCAGCAGCCACGGGGGGGTACGCAATGAGCAGTTCTTC. Amino acid sequence: CASSHGGVRNEQFF.

The chain employs TRBV13 and TRBJ2-7; a possible D gene is TRBD1 (6 bases). The CDR3 is 12 residues long. Germline V CDR1 and CDR2: PRHDT, FYEKMQ (reference sequence). The V end was cut by 2 bases, the J end by 5 bases, with 7 bases between. CDR3 protein: CASSLSGDEQYF. CDR3 sequence (DNA): TGTGCCAGCAGCTTATCAGGGGACGAGCAGTACTTC.

This clone has only a few counts. The chain recombines TRBV9 with TRBJ2-7; D is uncertain. V lost 2 bases, J lost 7 bases, and 10 bases lay in between. Germline V gene sequence: CDR1 SGDLS, CDR2 YYNGEE. This CDR3 comprises 12 residues. The CDR3 DNA sequence: TGTGCCAGCAGCGTTTCTTACGGTGAGCAGTACTTC. Translated, it gives CASSVSYGEQYF.

J is TRBJ2-1 and V is TRBV9; 9 bases align to TRBD2. CDR3 length equals 15 residues. The V gene end was trimmed by 4 bases and the J gene end by 6 bases; junction bases not matched to a gene: 8. Per the germline V gene, CDR1 is SGDLS and CDR2 is YYNGEE. CDR3 residues: CASSPGGSGSNEQFF. CDR3 bases: TGTGCCAGCAGCCCCGGGGGTAGCGGGAGCAATGAGCAGTTCTTC.

The chain has TRBV9 and TRBJ2-7, with D possibly being TRBD1 or TRBD2 (5 bases each). Germline CDR1 reads SGDLS; CDR2 reads YYNGEE. This CDR3 region has 14 residues. Between the trimmed V and J ends, which lost 3 bases and 6 bases, there was a span of 16 bases. CDR3 nucleotide sequence: TGTGCCAGCAGCGACGGGGACCCCCTGGGCGAGCAGTACTTC. It encodes CASSDGDPLGEQYF.

As DNA, the CDR3 is TGCGCCAGCAGCCAAGATACGGGACAGAATTCACCCCTCCACTTT. Translating it yields CASSQDTGQNSPLHF. The chain joins TRBV4-1 to TRBJ1-6, with 7 bases that match TRBD1. This CDR3 contains 15 residues. CDR1 is MGHRA and CDR2 is YSYEKL in the germline V gene. V lost 0 bases, J lost 7 bases, and 3 bases stayed unmatched.

This CDR3 reads CASSLNRGRTNEKLFF. CDR3 bases: TGTGCCAGCAGCTTAAACAGGGGGCGAACTAATGAAAAACTGTTTTTT. This chain joins TRBV7-2 and TRBJ1-4; 9 bases match TRBD1. V shed 2 bases and J 1 base; nucleotides not matched to a gene: 2. The CDR3 is 16 amino acids. CDR1 is SGHTA, CDR2 FQGNSA, per germline.

In regard to this clone: A junction boundary mismatches the germline segment, possibly from a read error. Other nucleotide sequences from this sample produce the same CDR3. This chain uses TRBV6-5 with TRBJ2-2; D remains ambiguous. This CDR3 comprises 13 residues. Germline CDR1 and CDR2: MNHEY and SVGAGI. The CDR3 protein is CASSYDPTGELFF. CDR3 bases: TGTGCTAGCAGTTACGACCCCACCGGGGAGCTGTTTTTT.

Written as DNA, the CDR3 is TGCGCCAGCAGCCAAGTTCATGGGGCAGTGAACTACGAGCAGTACTTC. Translated, it gives CASSQVHGAVNYEQYF. The V call is TRBV4-3, the J call TRBJ2-7; possibly TRBD1 for D (5 bases). The germline CDR1 and CDR2 sequences are LGHNA and YSLEER. With 1 base removed from V and 3 bases from J, the gap between germline ends came to 16 bases. This CDR3 spans 16 amino acids.

Concerning this clone: A junction boundary mismatches the germline segment, possibly from a read error. The chain is built from TRBV7-9 and TRBJ2-4; D is ambiguous. The CDR3 has 12 residues. Per germline, CDR1 SEHNR and CDR2 FQNEAQ (reference sequence). The CDR3 DNA reads TGTGCCAGCAGCTTAGCCGAAAACATTCAGTACTTC. It specifies CASSLAENIQYF.

V usage is TRBV9 and J usage is TRBJ2-7; 11 bases are shared with TRBD2. Germline CDR1 SGDLS, CDR2 YYNGEE. The J segment lost 4 bases and the V segment lost 3 bases, leaving 3 bases of the junction unmatched. CDR3 length: 14 residues. The CDR3 here is CASSAGLADYEQYF. Written as DNA, the CDR3 is TGTGCCAGCAGCGCGGGACTAGCGGATTACGAGCAGTACTTC.

This clone showed up just once. V and J are TRBV10-3 and TRBJ1-1; D is unclear. Looked up from germline, CDR1 is ENHRY and CDR2 is SYGVKD. The V end was cut by 10 bases, the J end by 6 bases, with 24 bases between. This CDR3 contains 15 residues. The CDR3 nucleotides are TGTGCCACGAACCGGGGAGACTGGGGTAACCCTGAAGCTTTCTTT. It yields the protein CATNRGDWGNPEAFF.